These 15 T cell receptor beta chains originate from one sample sequenced in a study of T cell responses to AZD1222 COVID-19 vaccine. Clones were read by immunoSEQ multiplex PCR, and TCRdb kept only the in-frame ones, dropping some. Of roughly 150,000 clones in the sample, about nine tenths were seen once. Sample: peripheral blood, taken 28 days after the second AZD1222 dose. The receptors were sampled from an adult who received the AZD1222 COVID-19 vaccine.

The chain joins TRBV3-1 (or the pseudogene TRBV3-2) to TRBJ1-3; the D is unclear. The CDR3 loop spans 14 amino acids. The V end was cut by 2 bases, the J end by 2 bases, with 7 bases between. The germline V gene has CDR1 LGHDT and CDR2 YNNKEL (reference sequence). This CDR3 is CASSQTVTGNTIYF. CDR3 bases: TGTGCCAGCAGCCAAACGGTAACTGGAAACACCATATATTTT.

The chain carries TRBV7-9 and TRBJ1-3, with unresolved D. The CDR3 is made up of 17 amino acids. Germline V gives CDR1 SEHNR, CDR2 FQNEAQ (reference sequence). V was clipped by 0 bases and J by 0 bases, with 12 bases between them. The CDR3 is CASSLALDVLSGNTIYF. CDR3 in DNA: TGTGCCAGCAGCTTAGCCCTGGACGTACTCTCTGGAAACACCATATATTTT.

The V gene is TRBV2, the J gene TRBJ2-1; 8 bases are a match to TRBD2. The CDR3 is made up of 15 amino acids. The V segment lost 5 bases and the J segment 7 bases; nucleotides outside the gene matches: 10. Germline loops: CDR1 SNHLY, CDR2 FYNNEI. The CDR3 here is CASSLGLAPLNEQFF. The CDR3 coding sequence is TGTGCCAGCAGTTTAGGACTAGCCCCGCTGAATGAGCAGTTCTTC.

This sequence joins TRBV27 and TRBJ1-2; D perhaps matches TRBD1 (6 bases). There are 11 residues in the CDR3. Trimming took 7 bases from V and 5 from J, leaving 8 bases between them. Germline CDR1 and CDR2: MNHEY and SMNVEV (reference sequence). Here the CDR3 reads CASIGTYGYTF. Here the CDR3 DNA reads TGTGCCAGCATTGGGACATATGGCTACACCTTC.

The chain has TRBV6-5 and TRBJ1-5; D is ambiguous. V lost 7 bases to trimming and J lost 10 bases, with 17 bases between them. The CDR3 totals 13 residues. Germline loops: CDR1 MNHEY, CDR2 SVGAGI. CDR3 protein: CASTQSWVGPQHF. CDR3 coding DNA: TGTGCCAGCACTCAAAGCTGGGTCGGACCCCAGCATTTT.

This clone was observed a few times. This rearrangement joins TRBV20-1 to TRBJ2-3; 10 bases agree with TRBD2. Germline V gene lookup returns CDR1 DFQATT and CDR2 SNEGSKA (reference sequence). The CDR3 length is 14 residues. Losses at the gene ends were 3 bases for V and 14 bases for J; bases not matched to a gene: 14. The CDR3 protein is CSASPSGTSELRYF. CDR3 DNA sequence: TGCAGTGCTAGTCCGTCCGGGACTAGCGAGTTGAGGTATTTT.

The chain joins TRBV5-8 to TRBJ2-7; no definite D call. Trimming removed 4 bases at V and 2 bases at J, with 16 bases between. The CDR3 runs 15 residues. The germline gives CDR1 SGHTS, CDR2 YDEGEE. The CDR3 DNA sequence: TGTGCCAGCAGCCTACCATCAGGACGGGCCTACGAGCAGTACTTC. The encoded protein is CASSLPSGRAYEQYF.

The V and J genes are TRBV5-1 and TRBJ2-3; the match to TRBD1 covers 8 bases. The ends lost 3 bases at V and 1 base at J; junction bases unmatched: 1. CDR1 and CDR2 (germline): SGHRS, YFSETQ. The CDR3 loop spans 14 amino acids. CDR3 coding DNA: TGCGCCAGCAGCTCGGACAGGGGCACAGATACGCAGTATTTT. This translates into CASSSDRGTDTQYF.

The rearrangement joins TRBV21-1 to TRBJ2-7; the table's D call, TRBD2, was not checked against the DNA. TRBV21-1 is a pseudogene. CDR3 length: 16 amino acids. CDR3: CASSKLRGGSSYEQYF. CDR3 nucleotide sequence: TGTGCCAGCAGCAAATTAAGAGGCGGGAGCTCCTACGAGCAGTACTTC.

V is TRBV18 and J is TRBJ1-6; TRBD1 matches 9 bases. The CDR3 has 15 residues. Germline V CDR1 and CDR2: KGHSH, LQKENI. V shed 0 bases and J 8 bases; nucleotides not matched to a gene: 2. As DNA, the CDR3 is TGTGCCAGCTCACCACCGGGACAGGGAGATTCACCCCTCCACTTT. It specifies CASSPPGQGDSPLHF.

The sample holds one count of this clone. This sequence joins TRBV7-8 and TRBJ1-3; 9 bases are a match to TRBD1. With 6 bases clipped from V and 4 bases from J, the junction kept 7 bases outside the gene matches. Germline CDR1 and CDR2: SGHVS and FQNEAQ. CDR3 length: 15 amino acids. CDR3 sequence (DNA): TGTGCCAGCAGACCTCGGGGGACAGGGGGAAACACCATATATTTT. Encoded protein: CASRPRGTGGNTIYF.

The chain joins TRBV27 to TRBJ1-2; D gene uncertain. CDR3 length: 14 residues. Germline V CDR1 and CDR2: MNHEY, SMNVEV (reference sequence). V lost 0 bases and J 4 bases, leaving 9 bases between the germline ends. The CDR3 spells CASSLSRVGYGYTF. The DNA for the CDR3 is TGTGCCAGCAGTTTATCGAGAGTCGGCTATGGCTACACCTTC.

The chain is built from TRBV5-1 and TRBJ2-7; TRBD1 matches 8 bases. J lost 3 bases, V lost 3 bases, and 5 bases had no gene match. The CDR3 extends over 14 amino acids. The germline V gene encodes CDR1 SGHRS and CDR2 YFSETQ. The CDR3 region has the DNA TGCGCCAGCAGCTCGGCAGGGGGCTACTACGAGCAGTACTTC. Translating it yields CASSSAGGYYEQYF.

The chain recombines TRBV30 with TRBJ2-2; weak D call: TRBD1 (5 bases). Trimming cost V 2 bases and J 1 base, with 8 bases left between them. Per the germline V gene, CDR1 is GTSNPN and CDR2 is SVGIG (reference sequence). The CDR3 runs 14 residues. For the CDR3, the DNA is TGTGCCTGGAGTTCCGACAGGAACACCGGGGAGCTGTTTTTT. This codes for CAWSSDRNTGELFF.

The chain recombines TRBV12-3 or TRBV12-4 with TRBJ1-2, with D tentatively TRBD1 (5 bases). V was shortened by 4 bases and J by 4 bases, with 7 bases between the two germline ends. This CDR3 is built from 12 residues. CDR3 bases: TGTGCCAGCAGTTACAGGTTCTATGGCTACACCTTC. The encoded protein is CASSYRFYGYTF.